This TCR beta chain was sequenced in a study of read filtering for tumor transcriptome and immune sequencing. This library used around 400 ng RNA and molecular barcoded adaptors spanning alpha/delta and beta/gamma chains. TCRdb reanalysed the reads using MiXCR and keeps one entry per CDR3 protein. The top ten clones hold about a tenth of a sample with roughly 67,000 distinct CDR3 sequences, roughly 19% of them seen once. This clonotype was observed many times. Source material: a population of CD138-negative cells sorted from bone marrow. The TCR was taken from a donor aged 40 or older with multiple myeloma.

CDR3 residues: CASSRPGGGGELFF. The CDR3 nucleotides are TGTGCCAGCAGTCGCCCAGGGGGCGGCGGGGAGCTGTTTTTT. The chain couples TRBV12-3 or TRBV12-4 to TRBJ2-2; 8 positions match TRBD1. J lost 7 bases, V lost 5 bases, and 6 bases had no gene match. The CDR3 has 14 amino acids.